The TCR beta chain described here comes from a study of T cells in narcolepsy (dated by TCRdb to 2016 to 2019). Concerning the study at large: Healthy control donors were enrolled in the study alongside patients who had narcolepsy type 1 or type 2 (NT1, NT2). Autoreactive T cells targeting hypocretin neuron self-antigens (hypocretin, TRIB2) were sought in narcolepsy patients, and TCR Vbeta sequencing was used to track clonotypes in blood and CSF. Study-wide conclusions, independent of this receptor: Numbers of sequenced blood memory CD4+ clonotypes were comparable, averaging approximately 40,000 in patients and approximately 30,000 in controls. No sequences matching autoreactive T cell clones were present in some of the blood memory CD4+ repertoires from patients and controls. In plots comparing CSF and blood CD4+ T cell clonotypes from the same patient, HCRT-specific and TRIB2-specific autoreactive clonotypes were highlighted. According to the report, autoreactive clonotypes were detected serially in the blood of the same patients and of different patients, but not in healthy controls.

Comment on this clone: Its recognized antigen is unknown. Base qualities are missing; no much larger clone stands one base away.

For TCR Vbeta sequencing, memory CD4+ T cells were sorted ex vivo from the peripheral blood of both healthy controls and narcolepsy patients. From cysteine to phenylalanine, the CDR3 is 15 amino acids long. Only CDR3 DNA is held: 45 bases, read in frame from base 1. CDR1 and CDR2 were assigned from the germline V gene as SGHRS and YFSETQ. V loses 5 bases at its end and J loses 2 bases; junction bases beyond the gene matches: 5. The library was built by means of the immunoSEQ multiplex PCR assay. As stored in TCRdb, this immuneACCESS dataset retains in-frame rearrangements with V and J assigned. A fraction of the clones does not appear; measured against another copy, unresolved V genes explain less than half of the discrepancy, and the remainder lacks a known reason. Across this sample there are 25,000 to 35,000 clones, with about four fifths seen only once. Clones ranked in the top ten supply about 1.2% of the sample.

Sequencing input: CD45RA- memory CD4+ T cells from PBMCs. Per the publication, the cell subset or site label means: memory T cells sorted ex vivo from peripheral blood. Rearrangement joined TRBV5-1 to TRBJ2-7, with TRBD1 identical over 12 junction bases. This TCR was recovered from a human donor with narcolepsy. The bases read TGCGCCAGCAGTAGGGGACAGGGGGCGGCCTACGAGCAGTACTTC. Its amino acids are CASSRGQGAAYEQYF. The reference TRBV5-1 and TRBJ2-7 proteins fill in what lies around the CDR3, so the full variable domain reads KAGVTQTPRYLIKTRGQQVTLSCSPISGHRSVSWYQQTPGQGLQFLFEYFSETQRNKGNFPGRFSGRQFSNSRSEMNVSTLELGDSALYLCASSRGQGAAYEQYFGPGTRLTVT.